Listed below are T cell receptor beta chains from one sample, sequenced in a study of T cell responses to AZD1222 COVID-19 vaccine. Profiling relied on immunoSEQ multiplex PCR, and the TCRdb table lists in-frame clones only, not all of them. The table shows 150,000 or so clones, with roughly 91% occurring only once. Specimen: peripheral blood, collected on day 0 of AZD1222 vaccination. The receptors come from an adult in good health. The CDR3 runs from the conserved cysteine through the conserved F or W. D genes are given only for firm matches. Rows give clone size only sometimes, using once, few, many, or a class for an expanded clone.

j_call,clone_size,d_call,v_call,cdr3_nt,cdr3_aa
TRBJ2-1,NA,NA,TRBV7-9,TGTGCCAGCAGCCGATCCGGACTACAGGCGGACTACAATGAGCAGTTCTTC,CASSRSGLQADYNEQFF
TRBJ2-7,NA,NA,TRBV3-1/TRBV3-2,TGTGCCAGCAGCCAAGATCCCCGGCGTCCCGAGCAGTACTTC,CASSQDPRRPEQYF
TRBJ1-3,NA,NA,TRBV5-5,TGTGCCAGCAGCTTGTTTCTCGCAGGGAGGTTCGGAAACACCATATATTTT,CASSLFLAGRFGNTIYF
TRBJ1-5,NA,NA,TRBV6-5,TGTGCCAGCAACTTCGGGGGGGGCATGAATCAGCCCCAGCATTTT,CASNFGGGMNQPQHF
TRBJ1-6,NA,NA,TRBV4-1,TGCGCCAGCAGCCAAGATCGGGATTCACCCCTCCACTTT,CASSQDRDSPLHF
TRBJ2-7,once,TRBD2,TRBV7-9,TGTGCCAGCAGCCAACCCTCTAGCGGGTTCTACGAGCAGTACTTC,CASSQPSSGFYEQYF
TRBJ2-2,NA,NA,TRBV5-4,TGTGCCAGCAGCTTGGCCGGGACGAACACCGGGGAGCTGTTTTTT,CASSLAGTNTGELFF
TRBJ1-1,NA,NA,TRBV3-1/TRBV3-2,TGTGCCAGCAGCCGGGCAGCCTGGAGGAACACTGAAGCTTTCTTT,CASSRAAWRNTEAFF
TRBJ1-2,NA,NA,TRBV5-1,TGCGCCAGCAGCTTGGTTCAACATAACTATGGCTACACCTTC,CASSLVQHNYGYTF
TRBJ2-7,NA,NA,TRBV4-1,TGCGCCAGCAGCCAACCTGCCGCAGGGGTCCACGAGCAGTACTTC,CASSQPAAGVHEQYF
TRBJ1-5,NA,NA,TRBV20-1,TGCAGTGCTAGTCGGGGATCAAGCAATCAGCCCCAGCATTTT,CSASRGSSNQPQHF
TRBJ2-1,once,NA,TRBV27,TGTGCCAGCAGTGTCATGGGGGATGAGCAGTTCTTC,CASSVMGDEQFF
TRBJ1-2,NA,NA,TRBV19,TGTGCCAGTAGAGCAGGCTATGGCTACACCTTC,CASRAGYGYTF
TRBJ2-2,NA,NA,TRBV25-1,TGTGCCAGCAGTGAATCCTCCTTCACCGGGGAGCTGTTTTTT,CASSESSFTGELFF
TRBJ2-2,NA,TRBD1,TRBV5-1,TGCGCCAGCAGCGGCGACAGGGTCTACACCGGGGAGCTGTTTTTT,CASSGDRVYTGELFF
TRBJ2-3,NA,NA,TRBV5-4,TGTGCCAGCAGCTTGGCGGGACCCGGGGATGATACGCAGTATTTT,CASSLAGPGDDTQYF
TRBJ2-3,NA,NA,TRBV11-2,TGTGCCAGCAGCTTAGTACCGGGAGTGGCAGATACGCAGTATTTT,CASSLVPGVADTQYF
TRBJ1-1,NA,TRBD1,TRBV24-1,TGTGCCACCAGTGATGCCAGGGGGGGAGCTTTCTTT,CATSDARGGAFF
TRBJ2-2,few,NA,TRBV11-2,TGTGCCAGCAGCTTCTCGGGGTCCGGGGAGCTGTTTTTT,CASSFSGSGELFF